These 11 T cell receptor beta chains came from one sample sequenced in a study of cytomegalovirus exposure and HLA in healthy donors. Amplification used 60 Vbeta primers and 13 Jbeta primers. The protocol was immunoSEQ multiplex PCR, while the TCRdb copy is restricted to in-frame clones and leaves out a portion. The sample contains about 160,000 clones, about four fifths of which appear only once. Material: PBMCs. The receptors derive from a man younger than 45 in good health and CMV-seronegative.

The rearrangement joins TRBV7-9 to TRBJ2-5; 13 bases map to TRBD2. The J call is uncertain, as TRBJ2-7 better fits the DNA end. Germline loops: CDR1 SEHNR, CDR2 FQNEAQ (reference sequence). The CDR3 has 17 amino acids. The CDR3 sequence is CASSHTSGRAPTYEQYF. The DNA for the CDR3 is TGTGCCAGCAGCCATACTAGCGGGAGGGCCCCTACCTACGAGCAGTACTTC.

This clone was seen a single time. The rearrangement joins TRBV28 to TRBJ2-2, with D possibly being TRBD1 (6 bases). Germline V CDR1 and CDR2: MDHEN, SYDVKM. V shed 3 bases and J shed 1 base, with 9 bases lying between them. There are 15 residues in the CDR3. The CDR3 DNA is TGTGCCAGCAGTTTCTTACAGGGGAACACCGGGGAGCTGTTTTTT. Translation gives CASSFLQGNTGELFF.

The CDR3 sequence: CASSQVGGRGGKTQYF. In DNA form, the CDR3 reads TGTGCCAGCAGCCAAGTGGGTGGGCGGGGGGGAAAGACCCAGTACTTC. The chain has TRBV4-2 and TRBJ2-5; 9 nucleotides line up with TRBD2. With 1 base clipped from V and 6 bases from J, the junction kept 9 bases outside the gene matches. This CDR3 has 16 residues. Germline CDR1 and CDR2: LGHNA and YNFKEQ.

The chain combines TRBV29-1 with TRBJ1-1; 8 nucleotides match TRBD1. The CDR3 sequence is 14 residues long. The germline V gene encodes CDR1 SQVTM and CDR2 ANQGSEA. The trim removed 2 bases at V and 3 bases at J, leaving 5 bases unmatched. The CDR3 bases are TGCAGCGTTGAACGCAGGGGGCAGTACACTGAAGCTTTCTTT. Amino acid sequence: CSVERRGQYTEAFF.

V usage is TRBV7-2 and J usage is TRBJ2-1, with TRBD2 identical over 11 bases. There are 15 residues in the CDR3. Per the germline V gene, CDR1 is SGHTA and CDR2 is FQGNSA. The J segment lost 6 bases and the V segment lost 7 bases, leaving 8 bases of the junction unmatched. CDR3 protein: CASTYLAGGFNEQFF. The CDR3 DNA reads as TGTGCCAGCACCTATCTAGCGGGGGGCTTCAATGAGCAGTTCTTC.

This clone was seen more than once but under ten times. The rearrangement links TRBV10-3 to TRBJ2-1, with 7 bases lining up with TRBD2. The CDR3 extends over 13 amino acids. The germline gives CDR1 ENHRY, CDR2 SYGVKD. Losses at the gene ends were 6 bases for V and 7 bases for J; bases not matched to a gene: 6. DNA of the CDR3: TGTGCCATCAGGGGCGGGAGTGGTAATGAGCAGTTCTTC. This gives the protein CAIRGGSGNEQFF.

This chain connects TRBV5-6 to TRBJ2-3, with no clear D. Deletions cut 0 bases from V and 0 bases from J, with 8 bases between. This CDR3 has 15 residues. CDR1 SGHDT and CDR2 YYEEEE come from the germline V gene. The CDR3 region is CASSLGLLSTDTQYF. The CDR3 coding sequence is TGTGCCAGCAGCTTGGGCCTACTCAGCACAGATACGCAGTATTTT.

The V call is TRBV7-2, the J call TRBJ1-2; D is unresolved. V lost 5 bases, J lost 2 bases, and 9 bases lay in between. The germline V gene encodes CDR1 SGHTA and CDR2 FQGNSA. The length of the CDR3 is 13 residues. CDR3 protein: CASSISANYGYTF. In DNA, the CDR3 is TGTGCCAGCAGCATCAGCGCCAACTATGGCTACACCTTC.

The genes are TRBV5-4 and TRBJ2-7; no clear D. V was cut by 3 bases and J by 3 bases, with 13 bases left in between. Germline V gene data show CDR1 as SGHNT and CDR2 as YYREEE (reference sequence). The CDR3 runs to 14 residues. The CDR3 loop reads CASSSESEDYEQYF. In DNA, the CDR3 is TGTGCCAGCAGCTCGGAATCAGAGGACTACGAGCAGTACTTC.

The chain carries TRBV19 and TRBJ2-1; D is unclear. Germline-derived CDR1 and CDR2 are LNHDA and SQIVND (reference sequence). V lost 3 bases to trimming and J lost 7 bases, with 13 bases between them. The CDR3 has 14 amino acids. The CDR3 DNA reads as TGTGCCAGTAGTATGAGTGCCGCCGCAAATGAGCAGTTCTTC. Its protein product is CASSMSAAANEQFF.

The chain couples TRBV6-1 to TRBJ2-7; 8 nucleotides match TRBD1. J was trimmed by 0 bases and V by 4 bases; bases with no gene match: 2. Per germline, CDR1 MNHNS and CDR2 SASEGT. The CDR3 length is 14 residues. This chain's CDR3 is CASSGDRSSYEQYF. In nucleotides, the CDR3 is TGTGCCAGCAGTGGGGACAGGAGCTCCTACGAGCAGTACTTC.